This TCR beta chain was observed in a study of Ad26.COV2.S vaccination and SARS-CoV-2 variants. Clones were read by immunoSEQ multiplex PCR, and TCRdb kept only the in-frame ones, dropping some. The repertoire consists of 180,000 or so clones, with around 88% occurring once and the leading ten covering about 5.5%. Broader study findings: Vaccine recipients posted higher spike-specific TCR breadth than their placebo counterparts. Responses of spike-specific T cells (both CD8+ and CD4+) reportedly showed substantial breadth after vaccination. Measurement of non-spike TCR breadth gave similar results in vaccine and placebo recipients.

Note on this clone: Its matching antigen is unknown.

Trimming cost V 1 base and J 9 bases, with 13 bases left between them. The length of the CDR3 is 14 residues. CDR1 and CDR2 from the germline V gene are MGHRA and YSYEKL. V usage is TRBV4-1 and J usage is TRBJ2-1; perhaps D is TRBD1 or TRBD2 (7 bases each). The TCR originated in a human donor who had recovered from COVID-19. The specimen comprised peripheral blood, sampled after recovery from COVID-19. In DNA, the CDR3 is TGCGCCAGCAGCCAAGGACAGGGCGGGGGTGAGCAGTTCTTC. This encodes CASSQGQGGGEQFF.